This T cell receptor (beta chain) appears in the sequencing data of a study of T cell responses to AZD1222 COVID-19 vaccine. At the level of the study: It was second doses at about 4 or about 12 weeks that were pooled. General study points: Unmutated variant regions are reportedly targeted by nearly half of spike-specific TCRs. White British people made up most donors, females outnumbered males, and clonal diversity was possibly underestimated. Repertoires were sampled only after the peak T cell response.

Here immunoSEQ multiplex PCR was the method, and the copy in TCRdb shows in-frame clones only, minus some. The sample lists 29,000 or so clones, more than 85% occurring once. Germline V gives CDR1 SGHAT, CDR2 FQNNGV. Trimming pared 2 bases from V and 4 bases from J, leaving 5 bases between. CDR3 size: 12 residues. To note about this clone: Its antigen is still unknown.

The chain joins TRBV11-2 to TRBJ1-2; D unclear. The TCR originated in an adult in good health. The specimen was peripheral blood, collected on day 0 of AZD1222 vaccination. CDR3 sequence (DNA): TGTGCCAGCAGCTTAAACAGCTATGGCTACACCTTC. This encodes CASSLNSYGYTF. Full variable domain (missing parts from reference TRBV11-2 and TRBJ1-2): EAGVAQSPRYKIIEKRQSVAFWCNPISGHATLYWYQQILGQGPKLLIQFQNNGVVDDSQLPKDRFSAERLKGVDSTLKIQPAKLEDSAVYLCASSLNSYGYTFGSGTRLTVV.